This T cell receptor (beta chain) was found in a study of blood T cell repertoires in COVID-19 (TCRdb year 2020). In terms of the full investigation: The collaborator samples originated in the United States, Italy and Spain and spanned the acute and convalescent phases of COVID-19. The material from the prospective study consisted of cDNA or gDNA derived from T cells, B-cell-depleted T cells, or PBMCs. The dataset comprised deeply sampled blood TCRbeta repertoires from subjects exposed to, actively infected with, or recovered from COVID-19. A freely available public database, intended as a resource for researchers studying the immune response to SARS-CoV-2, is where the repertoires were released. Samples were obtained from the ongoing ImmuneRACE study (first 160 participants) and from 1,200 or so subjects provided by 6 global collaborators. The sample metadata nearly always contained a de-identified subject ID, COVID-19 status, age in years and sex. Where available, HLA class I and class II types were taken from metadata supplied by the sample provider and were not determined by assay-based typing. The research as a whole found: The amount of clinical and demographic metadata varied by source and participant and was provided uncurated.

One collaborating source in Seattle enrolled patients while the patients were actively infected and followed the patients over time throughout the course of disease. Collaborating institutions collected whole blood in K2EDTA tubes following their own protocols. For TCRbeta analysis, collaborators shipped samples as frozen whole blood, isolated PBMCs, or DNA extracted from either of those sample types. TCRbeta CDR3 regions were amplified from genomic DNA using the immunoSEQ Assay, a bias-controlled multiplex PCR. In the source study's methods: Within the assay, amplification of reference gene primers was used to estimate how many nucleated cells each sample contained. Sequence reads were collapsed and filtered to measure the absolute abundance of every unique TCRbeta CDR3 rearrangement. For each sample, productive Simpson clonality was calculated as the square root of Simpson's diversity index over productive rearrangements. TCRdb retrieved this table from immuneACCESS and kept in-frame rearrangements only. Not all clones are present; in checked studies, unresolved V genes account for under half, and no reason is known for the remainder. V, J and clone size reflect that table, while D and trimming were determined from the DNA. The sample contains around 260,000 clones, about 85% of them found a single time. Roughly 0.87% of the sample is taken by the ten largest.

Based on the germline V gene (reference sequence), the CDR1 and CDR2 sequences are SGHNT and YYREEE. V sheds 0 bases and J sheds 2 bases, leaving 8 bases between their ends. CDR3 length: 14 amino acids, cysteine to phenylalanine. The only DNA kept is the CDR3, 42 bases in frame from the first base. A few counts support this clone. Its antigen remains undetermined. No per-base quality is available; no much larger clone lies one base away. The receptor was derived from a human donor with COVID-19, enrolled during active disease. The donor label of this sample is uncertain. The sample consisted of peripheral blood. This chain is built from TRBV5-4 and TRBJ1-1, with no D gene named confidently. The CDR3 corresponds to CASSLVLSNTEAFF. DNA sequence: TGTGCCAGCAGCTTGGTCCTGAGCAACACTGAAGCTTTCTTT.